This T cell receptor beta chain was identified during a study of blood T cell repertoires in COVID-19. Whole-study context: Specimens from acute and convalescent COVID-19 originated in the United States, Italy and Spain. PBMCs, B-cell-depleted T cells, or T cells were the source of the cDNA or gDNA that made up the material.

This clone was seen just once. TCRdb's copy holds only in-frame clones and misses some; the assay was immunoSEQ multiplex PCR. The sample includes approximately 88,000 clones, about 74% of them seen just once. Trimming pared 7 bases from V and 2 bases from J, leaving 13 bases between. Germline V gene sequence: CDR1 MDHEN, CDR2 SYDVKM. CDR3 length: 14 residues. Material: peripheral blood. This chain joins TRBV28 and TRBJ2-3, with D maybe TRBD2 (6 bases). The receptor was isolated from a human donor in a cohort sampled during active COVID-19. The DNA of the CDR3 is TGTGCCAGCATTAGGGCGGGACCCACAGATACGCAGTATTTT. It yields the protein CASIRAGPTDTQYF.